The 22 T cell receptor beta chains below all came from one sample that was sequenced in a study of shared clonotypes between healthy human individuals. Assay: immunoSEQ multiplex PCR; the TCRdb copy retains only in-frame clones and omits some. Of roughly 1,600,000 clones in the sample, around 98.5% were seen once. The sequencing sample was made of naive CD4+ T cells sorted from blood. The subset was: CD45RA+ positively selected. These receptors all stem from a man under 40 in good health.

Concerning this clone itself: This sample includes further DNA sequences coding for the same CDR3. The rearrangement links TRBV5-1 to TRBJ1-2, with D uncertain. Germline loops: CDR1 SGHRS, CDR2 YFSETQ. Between the trimmed V and J ends, which lost 8 bases and 0 bases, there was a span of 8 bases. This CDR3 comprises 12 residues. The CDR3 spells CASSGSNYGYTF. The CDR3 nucleotides read TGCGCCAGTTCCGGCTCTAACTATGGCTACACCTTC.

The rearrangement uses TRBV19 and TRBJ1-1, with a tentative D call TRBD1 (5 bases). The V gene lost 1 base and the J gene lost 2 bases, with 11 bases spanning the gap. The CDR3 length is 15 residues. Germline values: CDR1 LNHDA, CDR2 SQIVND (reference sequence). CDR3 nucleotides: TGTGCCAGTAGTATAGGCCGAGGGGTCAACACTGAAGCTTTCTTT. It yields the protein CASSIGRGVNTEAFF.

This rearrangement joins TRBV27 to TRBJ2-2; D unresolved. The ends were cut back, 5 bases at V and 0 bases at J, with 16 bases in the middle. Germline CDR1 MNHEY, CDR2 SMNVEV (reference sequence). The CDR3 is made up of 17 amino acids. CDR3 nucleotide sequence: TGTGCCAGCAGTCAAAATTCAGTGCGTCCGAACACCGGGGAGCTGTTTTTT. Protein: CASSQNSVRPNTGELFF.

A single count supports this clone. J is TRBJ1-2 and V is TRBV15; D gene unclear. Between the trimmed V and J ends, which lost 1 base and 6 bases, there was a span of 6 bases. Germline loops: CDR1 LNHNV, CDR2 YYDKDF (reference sequence). This CDR3 spans 12 amino acids. CDR3 sequence (DNA): TGTGCCACCAGCAGAGGAGGGAATGGCTACACCTTC. Protein product: CATSRGGNGYTF.

Comments on this clone: Other nucleotide sequences in the sample specify the same CDR3. The V call is TRBV10-1, the J call TRBJ1-1, with D unresolved. CDR1 and CDR2 from the germline V gene are WNHNN and SYGVQD (reference sequence). The V and J ends lost 0 bases and 1 base respectively, with 6 bases between them. This CDR3 is 14 amino acids long. CDR3 amino acids: CASSESPGNTEAFF. DNA of the CDR3: TGCGCCAGCAGTGAGTCGCCAGGGAACACTGAAGCTTTCTTT.

This chain joins TRBV6-1 and TRBJ2-1, with D perhaps being TRBD1 or TRBD2 (5 bases each). CDR1 is MNHNS and CDR2 is SASEGT in the germline V gene. Trimming took 8 bases from V and 11 from J, leaving 13 bases between them. The CDR3 spans 11 residues. CDR3 DNA sequence: TGTGCCAGCCCCGGGACCACCAAGCAGTTCTTC. Protein sequence: CASPGTTKQFF.

V gene TRBV28 combines with J gene TRBJ2-5; no clear D gene. Germline values: CDR1 MDHEN, CDR2 SYDVKM. The CDR3 totals 12 residues. V gave up 6 bases and J gave up 8 bases, with 13 bases separating them. CDR3 amino acids: CASRLEGSTQYF. The CDR3 nucleotides are TGTGCCAGCAGGTTAGAAGGAAGTACCCAGTACTTC.

As regards this clone: The sample holds other DNA sequences that translate to the same CDR3. The V call is TRBV27, the J call TRBJ2-5; D not certain. The CDR3 is 11 amino acids. V was trimmed by 2 bases and J by 6 bases, leaving 4 bases between them. CDR1 MNHEY and CDR2 SMNVEV come from the germline V gene (reference sequence). CDR3 amino acids: CASSLGKTQYF. The CDR3 coding sequence is TGTGCCAGCAGTTTAGGGAAGACCCAGTACTTC.

V gene TRBV7-9 combines with J gene TRBJ1-1; D may be TRBD1 (5 bases). V gave up 3 bases and J gave up 4 bases, with 12 bases separating them. The CDR3 sequence is 14 residues long. Germline values: CDR1 SEHNR, CDR2 FQNEAQ (reference sequence). This chain's CDR3 is CASSLTAGGTEAFF. The DNA for the CDR3 is TGTGCCAGCAGCTTGACGGCTGGGGGCACTGAAGCTTTCTTT.

This rearrangement joins TRBV29-1 to TRBJ1-1; weak D call: TRBD1 (6 bases). The length of the CDR3 is 13 residues. Trimming left V 7 bases short and J 2 bases short, with 14 bases between. Looked up from germline, CDR1 is SQVTM and CDR2 is ANQGSEA. The CDR3 protein is CSAGAGPNTEAFF. CDR3 nucleotides: TGCAGCGCAGGGGCAGGGCCAAACACTGAAGCTTTCTTT.

This chain uses TRBV19 with TRBJ2-3; unclear D gene. CDR1 LNHDA and CDR2 SQIVND come from the germline V gene (reference sequence). The germline V and J ends were trimmed by 4 bases and 8 bases, with 22 bases remaining between them. The CDR3 runs 16 residues. CDR3 DNA: TGTGCCAGTAGTACTACGAGATTCGGTGGTGAAGGTACGCAGTATTTT. It codes for CASSTTRFGGEGTQYF.

This chain joins TRBV18 and TRBJ2-3, with a possible D match to TRBD2 (5 bases). V was clipped by 5 bases and J by 6 bases, with 18 bases between them. CDR3 length: 15 residues. In germline, CDR1 is KGHSH, CDR2 LQKENI. CDR3 bases: TGTGCCAGCTCATACCCTCGGGGTTACGGGGATACGCAGTATTTT. Translation gives CASSYPRGYGDTQYF.

The CDR3 nucleotides are TGCGCCAGCAGTTACGAACCAACAGGGGCCACCGGGGAGCTGTTTTTT. This sequence encodes CASSYEPTGATGELFF. The rearrangement links TRBV5-1 to TRBJ2-2, with 7 bases lining up with TRBD1. This CDR3 has 16 amino acids. The germline CDR1 and CDR2 sequences are SGHRS and YFSETQ. V lost 5 bases, J lost 4 bases, and 11 bases stayed unmatched.

This chain uses TRBV4-1 with TRBJ2-2; 9 nucleotides align to TRBD1. J was trimmed by 6 bases and V by 0 bases; bases with no gene match: 5. Germline V lookup: CDR1 MGHRA, CDR2 YSYEKL. The CDR3 extends over 16 amino acids. CDR3 sequence: CASSQEGQGLAGELFF. CDR3 in DNA: TGCGCCAGCAGCCAAGAGGGACAGGGTCTAGCCGGGGAGCTGTTTTTT.

J is TRBJ2-3 and V is TRBV20-1; D might be TRBD2 (7 bases). The CDR3 runs 10 residues. Germline V CDR1 and CDR2: DFQATT, SNEGSKA (reference sequence). V gave up 8 bases and J gave up 9 bases, with 12 bases separating them. In nucleotides, the CDR3 is TGCAGTCTTAGGGGGGGCACGCAGTATTTT. Protein product: CSLRGGTQYF.

V is TRBV28 and J is TRBJ2-5, with no clear D. V was shortened by 3 bases and J by 2 bases, with 10 bases between the two germline ends. The CDR3 contains 14 residues. Germline values: CDR1 MDHEN, CDR2 SYDVKM. CDR3 sequence: CASSFVPMQETQYF. Here the CDR3 DNA reads TGTGCCAGCAGTTTCGTACCGATGCAAGAGACCCAGTACTTC. Full variable domain (outside the CDR3, taken from reference TRBV28 and TRBJ2-5): DVKVTQSSRYLVKRTGEKVFLECVQDMDHENMFWYRQDPGLGLRLIYFSYDVKMKEKGDIPEGYSVSREKKERFSLILESASTNQTSMYLCASSFVPMQETQYFGPGTRLLVL.

As DNA, the CDR3 is TGTGCCAGCAGGCGGGCCGGGACGGGATCCTACGAGCAGTACTTC. This encodes CASRRAGTGSYEQYF. The rearrangement uses TRBV27 and TRBJ2-7; D possibly matches TRBD1 or TRBD2 (5 bases each). V dropped 6 bases and J dropped 1 base, with 16 bases sitting between them. The CDR3 runs to 15 residues. Germline V lookup: CDR1 MNHEY, CDR2 SMNVEV (reference sequence).

The gene calls are TRBV4-3 and TRBJ1-5, with D perhaps TRBD1 (5 bases). Germline CDR1 LGHNA, CDR2 YSLEER. The CDR3 covers 15 residues. V dropped 0 bases and J dropped 6 bases, with 12 bases sitting between them. CDR3 protein: CASSQDRVGGQPQHF. CDR3 nucleotide sequence: TGCGCCAGCAGCCAAGACAGGGTTGGAGGTCAGCCCCAGCATTTT.

The V and J genes are TRBV2 and TRBJ2-2, with 12 bases matching TRBD2. The CDR3 covers 15 residues. CDR1 and CDR2 from the germline V gene are SNHLY and FYNNEI. J lost 5 bases, V lost 5 bases, and 3 bases had no gene match. The CDR3 sequence is CASSRTSGKTGELFF. The CDR3 DNA sequence: TGTGCCAGCAGTCGGACTAGCGGGAAAACCGGGGAGCTGTTTTTT.

This chain connects TRBV2 to TRBJ2-1; the D gene is possibly TRBD2 (6 bases). Trimming stripped 1 base from V and 1 base from J, with 11 bases between. Looked up from germline, CDR1 is SNHLY and CDR2 is FYNNEI. The CDR3 has 16 residues. The CDR3 DNA reads as TGTGCCAGCAGTGAAGAGTGGGCGGGATCCTACAATGAGCAGTTCTTC. Translated, it gives CASSEEWAGSYNEQFF.

The genes are TRBV6-1 and TRBJ2-3, with 11 bases matching TRBD1. The germline V gene encodes CDR1 MNHNS and CDR2 SASEGT. The J segment lost 4 bases and the V segment lost 0 bases, leaving 3 bases of the junction unmatched. CDR3 length: 16 amino acids. The CDR3 region has the DNA TGTGCCAGCAGTGAAGCTTGGGGACAGGGGGCAGATACGCAGTATTTT. Its translation is CASSEAWGQGADTQYF.

Points on this clone: This specimen includes other DNA sequences encoding the same CDR3. DNA of the CDR3: TGTGCCAGCAGCGAGGGACAGTACCAAGAGACCCAGTACTTC. This codes for CASSEGQYQETQYF. V gene TRBV7-9 combines with J gene TRBJ2-5; 7 bases fit TRBD1. The ends lost 5 bases at V and 0 bases at J; junction bases unmatched: 3. Germline loops: CDR1 SEHNR, CDR2 FQNEAQ (reference sequence). This CDR3 region has 14 residues.